The 16 T cell receptor beta chains in this list originate from one sample, sequenced in a study of T cell responses to AZD1222 COVID-19 vaccine. The repertoire was sequenced with immunoSEQ multiplex PCR; TCRdb's copy has only in-frame clones and lacks some. The profile covers roughly 130,000 clones, with approximately 94% appearing a single time and approximately 7% taken by the ten largest. This specimen consisted of peripheral blood, obtained on day 0 of AZD1222 vaccination. The receptors stem from an adult in good health.

The table lists this clone with a count of one. The chain links TRBV5-1 to TRBJ2-7; TRBD2 matches at 7 bases. Germline assignment: CDR1 SGHRS and CDR2 YFSETQ. V shed 0 bases, J shed 7 bases, and the junction held 13 bases outside the gene matches. The CDR3 is made up of 16 amino acids. CDR3 nucleotides: TGCGCCAGCAGCTTGGCCCCCGGGGGGAGCTCGGGGGAGCAGTACTTC. This gives the protein CASSLAPGGSSGEQYF. The variable domain in full, with the rest retrieved from reference TRBV5-1 and TRBJ2-7, is KAGVTQTPRYLIKTRGQQVTLSCSPISGHRSVSWYQQTPGQGLQFLFEYFSETQRNKGNFPGRFSGRQFSNSRSEMNVSTLELGDSALYLCASSLAPGGSSGEQYFGPGTRLTVT.

This sequence joins TRBV5-1 and TRBJ2-5; D unresolved. The CDR3 is 13 residues long. CDR1 and CDR2 (germline): SGHRS, YFSETQ. V was cut by 4 bases and J by 4 bases, with 11 bases left in between. The CDR3 protein is CASSPFRRETQYF. DNA of the CDR3: TGCGCCAGCAGCCCCTTTCGGAGAGAGACCCAGTACTTC.

The chain joins TRBV12-3 or TRBV12-4 to TRBJ1-1, with D unclear. The length of the CDR3 is 13 residues. V was cut by 10 bases and J by 3 bases, with 15 bases left in between. DNA of the CDR3: TGTGCCACCGGGCGGGGTTCGGACACTGAAGCTTTCTTT. Residues: CATGRGSDTEAFF.

The rearrangement uses TRBV28 and TRBJ2-7, with unresolved D. Germline V gene lookup returns CDR1 MDHEN and CDR2 SYDVKM. CDR3 length: 14 residues. Trimming took off 5 bases at V and 2 bases at J, with 13 bases between the two ends. The CDR3 loop reads CASSALRRPYEQYF. The CDR3, as DNA: TGTGCCAGCAGTGCCCTCCGAAGACCCTACGAGCAGTACTTC.

The rearrangement links TRBV5-6 to TRBJ1-5; D remains ambiguous. In germline, CDR1 is SGHDT, CDR2 YYEEEE. The V end lost 0 bases, the J end lost 3 bases, and 10 bases lay between the germline ends. The CDR3 has 15 amino acids. CDR3 sequence: CASSLGGGPNQPQHF. The CDR3 region has the DNA TGTGCCAGCAGCTTGGGTGGAGGCCCCAATCAGCCCCAGCATTTT.

This rearrangement joins TRBV27 to TRBJ2-1, with 10 nucleotides matching TRBD2. V gave up 5 bases and J gave up 2 bases; unmatched junction bases: 3. CDR3 size: 15 residues. Per the germline V gene, CDR1 is MNHEY and CDR2 is SMNVEV (reference sequence). This chain's CDR3 is CASSPGLAAYNEQFF. The CDR3 coding sequence is TGTGCCAGCAGTCCAGGACTAGCGGCCTACAATGAGCAGTTCTTC.

This rearrangement joins TRBV5-4 to TRBJ2-3; 7 bases match TRBD1. The CDR3 totals 14 residues. Germline V gene lookup returns CDR1 SGHNT and CDR2 YYREEE (reference sequence). V lost 4 bases, J lost 3 bases, and 5 bases stayed unmatched. The CDR3 loop is CASSILQGTDTQYF. CDR3 sequence (DNA): TGTGCCAGCAGCATTCTACAGGGGACAGATACGCAGTATTTT.

This chain uses TRBV6-1 with TRBJ1-1, with TRBD1 identical over 9 bases. V was clipped by 9 bases and J by 6 bases; unmatched bases: 8. This CDR3 is built from 13 residues. Per germline, CDR1 MNHNS and CDR2 SASEGT. CDR3 nucleotides: TGTGCCAGTTCGACAGGGGGAAGGTCTGAAGCTTTCTTT. This gives the protein CASSTGGRSEAFF.

The rearrangement uses TRBV25-1 and TRBJ1-1; D is perhaps TRBD1 (5 bases). The CDR3 extends over 12 amino acids. Germline-derived CDR1 and CDR2 are MGHDK and SYGVNS. V was shortened by 4 bases and J by 7 bases, with 10 bases between the two germline ends. CDR3: CASSVGPFEAFF. The CDR3 DNA reads as TGTGCCAGCAGTGTGGGGCCCTTTGAAGCTTTCTTT.

This chain connects TRBV23-1 to TRBJ1-5; a weak D match, TRBD1 (6 bases). TRBV23-1 is sorted into the ORF group, with uncertain function. CDR3 length: 13 residues. Trimming cost V 5 bases and J 2 bases, with 7 bases left between them. The CDR3: CASSKGGNQPQHF. The CDR3 region has the DNA TGCGCCAGCAGTAAGGGGGGCAATCAGCCCCAGCATTTT.

V gene TRBV7-6 combines with J gene TRBJ2-7; 7 nucleotides agree with TRBD1. Germline V lookup: CDR1 SGHVS, CDR2 FNYEAQ. This CDR3 has 14 residues. V lost 4 bases to trimming and J lost 1 base; unmatched junction nucleotides: 4. The CDR3 reads CASSYRQGSYEQYF. The CDR3, as DNA: TGTGCCAGCAGCTATAGACAGGGTTCCTACGAGCAGTACTTC.

The chain recombines TRBV9 with TRBJ2-7; 8 bases are a match to TRBD2. The ends lost 0 bases at V and 0 bases at J; junction bases unmatched: 2. This CDR3 contains 15 residues. From germline, CDR1 is SGDLS and CDR2 YYNGEE. This chain's CDR3 is CASSVASGPSYEQYF. The CDR3 nucleotides are TGTGCCAGCAGCGTAGCTAGCGGGCCCTCCTACGAGCAGTACTTC.

The DNA of the CDR3 is TGTGCCAGCAGGGAGAGACAGGGGGCAGGTGAAGCTTTCTTT. The encoded protein is CASRERQGAGEAFF. The chain joins TRBV2 to TRBJ1-1; 10 bases are a match to TRBD1. V was pared by 6 bases and J by 7 bases, with 8 bases of the junction left unmatched. The germline gives CDR1 SNHLY, CDR2 FYNNEI. The CDR3 sequence is 14 residues long.

This sequence joins TRBV5-4 and TRBJ1-2, with a possible D match to TRBD1 (6 bases). This CDR3 has 14 amino acids. Trimming cost V 3 bases and J 7 bases, with 16 bases left between them. CDR1 and CDR2 (germline): SGHNT, YYREEE (reference sequence). In DNA, the CDR3 is TGTGCCAGCAGCTCCCCGGGACAATCTATTGGCTACACCTTC. Its protein is CASSSPGQSIGYTF.

The J gene is TRBJ1-2, the V gene TRBV29-1, with D unresolved. The ends were cut back, 4 bases at V and 6 bases at J, with 6 bases in the middle. CDR1 is SQVTM, CDR2 ANQGSEA, per germline. This CDR3 is built from 10 residues. The CDR3 spells CSVGGNGYTF. DNA for the CDR3: TGCAGCGTTGGGGGAAATGGCTACACCTTC.

In the case of this clone: Distinct nucleotide sequences in the sample also encode this CDR3. This chain joins TRBV29-1 and TRBJ1-1; D is unresolved. CDR1 SQVTM and CDR2 ANQGSEA come from the germline V gene. The V end was cut by 4 bases, the J end by 1 base, with 7 bases between. This CDR3 is built from 12 residues. The CDR3 nucleotides read TGCAGCGTTGGCACGGGGAACACTGAAGCTTTCTTT. This codes for CSVGTGNTEAFF.